This record concerns one T cell receptor (beta chain) sequence. Its antigen remains undetermined. No clone much larger than this one lies a single base away; base qualities are absent. This sample was included in a study of T cell changes during pregnancy in multiple sclerosis (dated by TCRdb to about 2019). Regarding the complete study: The study examined how the T cell repertoire changed over the course of pregnancy in women with multiple sclerosis.

The CDR3 runs 16 amino acids, cysteine and phenylalanine included. The kept DNA is CDR3 alone, 48 bases in frame from the first base. Based on the germline V gene, the CDR1 and CDR2 sequences are MDHEN and SYDVKM. Trimming accounts for 6 bases at V and 4 bases at J, while the number of junction bases matched to no gene is 12. The library relied on the immunoSEQ multiplex PCR assay. TCRdb stores this immuneACCESS table with in-frame sequences only. Part of the clones is absent; in the studies checked, under half of the shortfall reflects unresolved V genes, and no reason is known for the rest. The sample yields fewer than 60,000 clones; more than 75% were counted once. Of the sample, approximately 1.2% falls within the top ten clones.

Sequences were derived from peripheral blood, sampled in the second trimester of pregnancy. The clonotype comes from a female donor with multiple sclerosis, enrolled in a pregnancy study. This chain is built from TRBV28 and TRBJ1-2, with 9 junctional bases fitting TRBD1. Here the CDR3 is given as CASSSETTGGSYGYTF. The sequence in DNA is TGTGCCAGCAGCTCCGAAACTACAGGGGGCAGCTATGGCTACACCTTC.